These 8 T cell receptor beta chains came from one sample sequenced in a study of T-cell reconstitution after alpha-beta-depleted transplantation in children. Construction of the TCRbeta library involved unique molecular identifiers. TCRdb reprocessed the PCR reads via MiXCR and lists one record per CDR3 protein. The profile shows fewer than 350,000 distinct CDR3 sequences, around a tenth of them singletons. Material: peripheral blood, obtained 180 days after TCRalphabeta/CD19-depleted stem cell transplant. These receptors were collected from a male patient aged 2 to 10 who had a stem cell transplant for chronic granulomatous disease, so the T cells may come from the graft donor.

In its sample, this clonotype was seen many times. The chain joins TRBV9 to TRBJ2-7; 7 positions match TRBD1. The CDR3 has 17 amino acids. After removal of 0 bases from V and 2 bases from J, the junction contained 11 bases not matched to a gene. Germline-derived CDR1 and CDR2 are SGDLS and YYNGEE. The CDR3 loop is CASSVAATGTDTYEQYF. CDR3 coding DNA: TGTGCCAGCAGCGTAGCCGCTACCGGGACAGATACCTACGAGCAGTACTTC.

A note on this clonotype: Since a much larger clone is just one base distant, this may be a read error. The DNA of the CDR3 is TGTGCCAGCAGAGGGGTTATAGGTGAGCAGCTCTTC. Amino acid sequence: CASRGVIGEQLF. The rearrangement joins TRBV2 to TRBJ2-1; perhaps TRBD1 as D (5 bases). The germline CDR1 and CDR2 sequences are SNHLY and FYNNEI. CDR3 length equals 12 residues. The full variable domain, with the rest looked up from reference TRBV2 and TRBJ2-1, is EPEVTQTPSHQVTQMGQEVILRCVPISNHLYFYWYRQILGQKVEFLVSFYNNEISEKSEIFDDQFSVERPDGSNFTLKIRSTKLEDSAMYFCASRGVIGEQLFGPGTRLTVL.

This clonotype has a count of ten or more. The V and J genes are TRBV6-1 and TRBJ1-4; D is possibly TRBD1 (5 bases). The CDR3 consists of 19 residues. Germline-derived CDR1 and CDR2 are MNHNS and SASEGT. Trimming pared 1 base from V and 0 bases from J, leaving 18 bases between. The CDR3 is CASSEVAGPLLTTNEKLFF. The CDR3 coding sequence is TGTGCCAGCAGTGAAGTGGCAGGGCCGCTATTGACAACTAATGAAAAACTGTTTTTT.

On this clonotype itself: No conserved phenylalanine or tryptophan ends this CDR3, so it is likely a read error. The rearrangement links TRBV19 to TRBJ2-5; 7 bases match TRBD2. With 6 bases clipped from V and 3 bases from J, the junction kept 4 bases outside the gene matches. The length of the CDR3 is 13 residues. Germline V gene sequence: CDR1 LNHDA, CDR2 SQIVND (reference sequence). The CDR3 bases are TGTGCCAGTAGCACCGGGACTAAAGAGACCCAGTACTTG. Translated: CASSTGTKETQYL.

This clonotype was counted many times. The chain combines TRBV28 with TRBJ2-5, with TRBD1 matching 9 bases. CDR1 and CDR2 (germline): MDHEN, SYDVKM. The CDR3 length is 16 residues. Trimming removed 2 bases from V and 4 bases from J; junction bases left unmatched: 8. CDR3 sequence (DNA): TGTGCCAGCAGTTTAAGACCGGGACAGGGAAGAGAGACCCAGTACTTC. This gives the protein CASSLRPGQGRETQYF.

This clonotype was observed at least ten times. The chain is built from TRBV18 and TRBJ2-2; the D is unclear. The germline CDR1 and CDR2 sequences are KGHSH and LQKENI. The CDR3 is made up of 12 amino acids. V was shortened by 6 bases and J by 6 bases, with 8 bases between the two germline ends. This CDR3 is CASSHQSGELFF. The CDR3, as DNA: TGTGCCAGCTCGCACCAGTCCGGGGAGCTGTTTTTT.

Ten or more counts support this clonotype. The rearrangement uses TRBV3-1 and TRBJ2-7; TRBD2 matches at 8 bases. The CDR3 loop spans 15 amino acids. V trimming: 2 bases; J trimming: 7 bases; junction bases outside the gene matches: 10. The germline gives CDR1 LGHDT, CDR2 YNNKEL (reference sequence). CDR3 in amino acids: CASSQTGTSSEEQYF. CDR3 nucleotides: TGTGCCAGCAGCCAAACCGGGACTAGTTCAGAAGAGCAGTACTTC.

As for this clonotype: A clone one base away is much larger, so this may be a read error. This chain uses TRBV7-2 with TRBJ1-2; D call uncertain. This CDR3 comprises 14 residues. CDR1 and CDR2 from the germline V gene are SGHTA and FQGNSA. The CDR3 coding sequence is TGTGCCTGCAGCTCCGGGAGCATTATTTATGGCTACACCTTC. Its translation: CACSSGSIIYGYTF.